The 32 T cell receptor beta chains in this list originate from one sample, sequenced in a study of neoadjuvant anti-PD-1 for oral cavity cancer. Assay used: immunoSEQ multiplex PCR; TCRdb lists only in-frame clones, some missing. The top ten hold 3% to 3.5% of the sample, which has about 14,000 clones, about two thirds seen once. Sequences were derived from PBMCs, sampled before nivolumab (anti-PD-1) treatment. Receptors originate from a person aged 40-85 years with oral cavity squamous cell carcinoma.

The chain joins TRBV7-2 to TRBJ2-5, with TRBD1 as a possible D gene (5 bases). CDR1 and CDR2 (germline): SGHTA, FQGNSA. Trimming took 1 base from V and 4 from J, leaving 13 bases between them. The CDR3 extends over 15 amino acids. The CDR3 region is CASSLGPQGTETQYF. The CDR3 nucleotides are TGTGCCAGCAGCTTAGGGCCCCAGGGAACAGAGACCCAGTACTTC.

The chain employs TRBV5-4 and TRBJ1-4; 10 bases are a match to TRBD1. The CDR3 contains 14 residues. V dropped 4 bases and J dropped 8; count of bases not matched to a gene: 5. Per germline, CDR1 SGHNT and CDR2 YYREEE (reference sequence). CDR3 protein: CASSLGTGDEKLFF. In nucleotides, the CDR3 is TGTGCCAGCAGCCTCGGGACAGGGGACGAAAAACTGTTTTTT. The variable domain in full, with the rest retrieved from reference TRBV5-4 and TRBJ1-4, is ETGVTQSPTHLIKTRGQQVTLRCSSQSGHNTVSWYQQALGQGPQFIFQYYREEENGRGNFPPRFSGLQFPNYSSELNVNALELDDSALYLCASSLGTGDEKLFFGSGTQLSVL.

The rearrangement joins TRBV5-1 to TRBJ2-4; D unclear. The CDR3 contains 15 residues. Looked up from germline, CDR1 is SGHRS and CDR2 is YFSETQ. The ends were cut back, 0 bases at V and 4 bases at J, with 11 bases in the middle. CDR3 region: CASSLGSVEKNIQYF. CDR3 DNA sequence: TGCGCCAGCAGCTTGGGTTCCGTAGAAAAAAACATTCAGTACTTC.

The chain is built from TRBV11-2 and TRBJ1-4; 9 bases agree with TRBD1. This CDR3 has 15 residues. J lost 8 bases, V lost 5 bases, and 9 bases had no gene match. Germline assignment: CDR1 SGHAT and CDR2 FQNNGV. The CDR3 nucleotides are TGTGCCAGCAGCCCAGGAGGGACAGGGTACGAAAAACTGTTTTTT. The encoded protein is CASSPGGTGYEKLFF.

The chain combines TRBV29-1 with TRBJ1-2; 11 bases agree with TRBD1. In germline, CDR1 is SQVTM, CDR2 ANQGSEA. The V and J ends lost 7 bases and 7 bases, in that order; junction bases with no gene match: 5. The CDR3 runs to 12 residues. CDR3 in amino acids: CSAGQGAIGYTF. The CDR3, as DNA: TGCAGCGCCGGACAGGGGGCGATTGGCTACACCTTC.

The CDR3 DNA reads as TGTGCCAGCAGTGCGAGTGTGGGGTACACCGGGGAGCTGTTTTTT. It yields the protein CASSASVGYTGELFF. The J gene is TRBJ2-2, the V gene TRBV6-4; no definite D call. Germline CDR1 MRHNA, CDR2 SNTAGT. The CDR3 has 15 amino acids. V lost 4 bases and J lost 3, with 12 bases in between.

The rearrangement joins TRBV19 to TRBJ2-3; 7 bases are shared with TRBD1. There are 15 residues in the CDR3. V gave up 4 bases and J gave up 0 bases; unmatched junction bases: 4. The germline V gene has CDR1 LNHDA and CDR2 SQIVND (reference sequence). This chain's CDR3 is CASSRGQRSTDTQYF. The CDR3 DNA reads as TGTGCCAGTAGTAGGGGACAGAGGAGCACAGATACGCAGTATTTT.

Remarks on this clone: One end of the junction fails to match germline, which may point to a read error. The genes are TRBV7-2 and TRBJ2-4; tentatively, D is TRBD1 or TRBD2 (6 bases each). This CDR3 region has 14 residues. CDR1 and CDR2 (germline): SGHTA, FQGNSA. CDR3 coding DNA: TGTGCCAGCAAGTTAGGGGGACTCCTAAAAACTATGCACTTC. Protein sequence: CASKLGGLLKTMHF.

The chain links TRBV6-6 to TRBJ2-3, with D unresolved. V was shortened by 2 bases and J by 10 bases, with 4 bases between the two germline ends. The CDR3 loop spans 10 amino acids. Germline lookup yields CDR1 MNHNY and CDR2 SVGAGI (reference sequence). CDR3 loop: CASSYDAQYF. The CDR3 DNA reads TGTGCCAGCAGTTACGATGCGCAGTATTTT.

This chain uses TRBV6-6 with TRBJ1-1; unclear D gene. CDR1 MNHNY and CDR2 SVGAGI come from the germline V gene (reference sequence). Trimming took off 5 bases at V and 5 bases at J, with 12 bases between the two ends. This CDR3 contains 13 residues. The CDR3 sequence is CASSVEAGTEAFF. The CDR3 coding sequence is TGTGCCAGCAGTGTGGAGGCTGGGACTGAAGCTTTCTTT.

This clone was counted a single time. The V and J genes are TRBV5-4 and TRBJ2-1; D unclear. The CDR3 extends over 16 amino acids. V lost 3 bases and J lost 5, with 18 bases in between. The germline V gene has CDR1 SGHNT and CDR2 YYREEE (reference sequence). The CDR3 bases are TGTGCCAGCAGCTCGAGGAGTAAGGACGGTAACAATGAGCAGTTCTTC. Translated: CASSSRSKDGNNEQFF.

The chain couples TRBV5-1 to TRBJ2-1, with 7 bases matching TRBD2. The CDR3 is 19 residues long. Germline V gene lookup returns CDR1 SGHRS and CDR2 YFSETQ. V was clipped by 0 bases and J by 0 bases; unmatched bases: 12. CDR3 amino acids: CASSLVPAGTSSSYNEQFF. The CDR3 coding sequence is TGCGCCAGCAGCTTGGTCCCAGCGGGGACTTCGAGCTCCTACAATGAGCAGTTCTTC.

This chain uses TRBV2 with TRBJ1-3; D may be TRBD1 (5 bases). The V gene's germline CDR1 is SNHLY and CDR2 FYNNEI. V lost 6 bases and J 9 bases, leaving 15 bases between the germline ends. There are 13 residues in the CDR3. Here the CDR3 DNA reads TGTGCCAGCAGAAGTCTATTAGACAGCACCATATATTTT. Its translation is CASRSLLDSTIYF.

This sequence joins TRBV30 and TRBJ2-5, with D possibly matching TRBD2 (5 bases). CDR3 size: 14 residues. Germline-derived CDR1 and CDR2 are GTSNPN and SVGIG (reference sequence). Trimming took 7 bases from V and 2 from J, leaving 17 bases between them. The CDR3 DNA reads as TGTGCCTCCTACCCCGGAGAGGGACAAGAGACCCAGTACTTC. This sequence encodes CASYPGEGQETQYF.

The rearrangement links TRBV9 to TRBJ2-3, with D tentatively TRBD2 (6 bases). The CDR3 has 13 amino acids. V was clipped by 4 bases and J by 8 bases, with 14 bases between them. CDR1 and CDR2 from the germline V gene are SGDLS and YYNGEE. CDR3 protein: CASSRLEFGTQYF. In DNA, the CDR3 is TGTGCCAGCAGCCGACTAGAATTTGGTACGCAGTATTTT. Looking up the rest from reference TRBV9 and TRBJ2-3 gives the full variable domain: DSGVTQTPKHLITATGQRVTLRCSPRSGDLSVYWYQQSLDQGLQFLIQYYNGEERAKGNILERFSAQQFPDLHSELNLSSLELGDSALYFCASSRLEFGTQYFGPGTRLTVL.

V is TRBV5-1 and J is TRBJ1-4, with TRBD1 as a possible D gene (5 bases). The CDR3 is 15 amino acids. V lost 0 bases and J lost 7, with 13 bases in between. The germline gives CDR1 SGHRS, CDR2 YFSETQ. The DNA of the CDR3 is TGCGCCAGCAGCTTGGAGGGCAGGGAAGGTGAAAAACTGTTTTTT. Amino acid sequence: CASSLEGREGEKLFF.

This chain links TRBV4-1 with TRBJ2-3, with 7 bases identical to TRBD1. V was clipped by 3 bases and J by 4 bases; unmatched bases: 4. The CDR3 is 14 amino acids. Looked up from germline, CDR1 is MGHRA and CDR2 is YSYEKL. CDR3 DNA sequence: TGCGCCAGCAGCCAGACAGGGATCGCAGATACGCAGTATTTT. Translating it yields CASSQTGIADTQYF.

This clone has a handful of counts. This chain links TRBV5-1 with TRBJ1-5, with 8 bases aligning to TRBD1. Germline V gene sequence: CDR1 SGHRS, CDR2 YFSETQ. CDR3 length: 14 residues. J was trimmed by 7 bases and V by 4 bases; bases with no gene match: 7. The DNA for the CDR3 is TGCGCCAGCAGCCCTGGACAGGGAAGCCAGCCCCAGCATTTT. Its protein is CASSPGQGSQPQHF. Using reference TRBV5-1 and TRBJ1-5 for the parts outside the CDR3, the full variable domain is KAGVTQTPRYLIKTRGQQVTLSCSPISGHRSVSWYQQTPGQGLQFLFEYFSETQRNKGNFPGRFSGRQFSNSRSEMNVSTLELGDSALYLCASSPGQGSQPQHFGDGTRLSIL.

CDR3 nucleotide sequence: TGTGCCAGCAGCTTGTTTCGGCAGGGGGTGGATGGCTACACCTTC. Translating it yields CASSLFRQGVDGYTF. V and J are TRBV5-4 and TRBJ1-2; TRBD1 matches at 7 bases. The CDR3 is 15 residues long. The germline gives CDR1 SGHNT, CDR2 YYREEE (reference sequence). Losses at the gene ends were 1 base for V and 6 bases for J; bases not matched to a gene: 9.

The V gene is TRBV11-1, the J gene TRBJ2-1, with 7 positions matching TRBD2. Per germline, CDR1 SGHAT and CDR2 FQDESV (reference sequence). The CDR3 has 17 residues. V shed 1 base, J shed 2 bases, and the junction held 8 bases outside the gene matches. Here the CDR3 reads CASSLEVGGRPYNEQFF. The CDR3 DNA sequence: TGTGCCAGCAGCTTAGAGGTCGGCGGGAGACCCTACAATGAGCAGTTCTTC. The variable domain in full, with the rest retrieved from reference TRBV11-1 and TRBJ2-1, is EAEVAQSPRYKITEKSQAVAFWCDPISGHATLYWYRQILGQGPELLVQFQDESVVDDSQLPKDRFSAERLKGVDSTLKIQPAELGDSAMYLCASSLEVGGRPYNEQFFGPGTRLTVL.

This clone was observed a single time. The chain couples TRBV28 to TRBJ1-5, with unresolved D. Germline CDR1 MDHEN, CDR2 SYDVKM. Deletions cut 7 bases from V and 6 bases from J, with 16 bases between. This CDR3 is 14 amino acids long. The CDR3 protein is CASNPLTVAQPQHF. DNA of the CDR3: TGTGCCAGCAACCCCTTAACAGTCGCTCAGCCCCAGCATTTT. The full variable domain, its missing parts supplied by reference TRBV28 and TRBJ1-5, is DVKVTQSSRYLVKRTGEKVFLECVQDMDHENMFWYRQDPGLGLRLIYFSYDVKMKEKGDIPEGYSVSREKKERFSLILESASTNQTSMYLCASNPLTVAQPQHFGDGTRLSIL.

The CDR3 region has the DNA TGCGCCAGCAGCTGGGGGGACAGGGGATACGATACGCAGTATTTT. Amino acids: CASSWGDRGYDTQYF. The chain has TRBV5-1 and TRBJ2-3; 10 positions match TRBD1. The CDR3 is made up of 15 amino acids. J was trimmed by 6 bases and V by 3 bases; bases with no gene match: 7. Germline V gene sequence: CDR1 SGHRS, CDR2 YFSETQ.

The rearrangement uses TRBV19 and TRBJ1-3; D is unclear. The CDR3 totals 14 residues. From germline, CDR1 is LNHDA and CDR2 SQIVND (reference sequence). Trimming pared 8 bases from V and 4 bases from J, leaving 15 bases between. The CDR3 coding sequence is TGTGCCAGTTCCCACCTCGGACGGGGAAACACCATATATTTT. Amino acid sequence: CASSHLGRGNTIYF.

The V call is TRBV11-3, the J call TRBJ2-1, with TRBD2 identical over 9 bases. J gave up 5 bases and V 1 base, and 3 bases lay outside the gene matches. The CDR3 runs to 15 residues. Germline values: CDR1 SGHNT, CDR2 YENEEA. As DNA, the CDR3 is TGTGCCAGCAGCTTAGGGACTAGCGTCAACAATGAGCAGTTCTTC. Residues: CASSLGTSVNNEQFF. Filled out from reference TRBV11-3 and TRBJ2-1, the complete variable domain reads EAGVVQSPRYKIIEKKQPVAFWCNPISGHNTLYWYLQNLGQGPELLIRYENEEAVDDSQLPKDRFSAERLKGVDSTLKIQPAELGDSAVYLCASSLGTSVNNEQFFGPGTRLTVL.

Only one count was recorded for this clone. CDR3 nucleotides: TGTGCCAGCAGCACTTCTAGCGGGAGTACAGATACGCAGTATTTT. Amino acid sequence: CASSTSSGSTDTQYF. This rearrangement joins TRBV6-6 to TRBJ2-3; 10 bases match TRBD2. CDR3 length equals 15 residues. Per the germline V gene, CDR1 is MNHNY and CDR2 is SVGAGI (reference sequence). V was clipped by 6 bases and J by 3 bases; unmatched bases: 6.

The chain uses TRBV11-2 and TRBJ1-4; 10 bases are shared with TRBD1. Germline CDR1 SGHAT, CDR2 FQNNGV. The trim removed 4 bases at V and 7 bases at J, leaving 3 bases unmatched. CDR3 length: 14 amino acids. CDR3 sequence (DNA): TGTGCCAGCAGCTCGACAGGGGGCGGTGAAAAACTGTTTTTT. Translating gives CASSSTGGGEKLFF. Together with reference TRBV11-2 and TRBJ1-4, the CDR3 gives the full variable domain: EAGVAQSPRYKIIEKRQSVAFWCNPISGHATLYWYQQILGQGPKLLIQFQNNGVVDDSQLPKDRFSAERLKGVDSTLKIQPAKLEDSAVYLCASSSTGGGEKLFFGSGTQLSVL.

There are a few counts of this clone. This chain joins TRBV9 and TRBJ1-2; no definite D call. Trimming left V 0 bases short and J 2 bases short, with 8 bases between. In germline, CDR1 is SGDLS, CDR2 YYNGEE. This CDR3 is 14 amino acids long. DNA for the CDR3: TGTGCCAGCAGCGTAGATCTGGGAAACTATGGCTACACCTTC. Its protein product is CASSVDLGNYGYTF. Full variable domain (outside the CDR3, taken from reference TRBV9 and TRBJ1-2): DSGVTQTPKHLITATGQRVTLRCSPRSGDLSVYWYQQSLDQGLQFLIQYYNGEERAKGNILERFSAQQFPDLHSELNLSSLELGDSALYFCASSVDLGNYGYTFGSGTRLTVV.

The gene calls are TRBV2 and TRBJ2-1, with unresolved D. This CDR3 has 13 residues. Germline V lookup: CDR1 SNHLY, CDR2 FYNNEI. With 6 bases removed from V and 4 bases from J, the gap between germline ends came to 10 bases. The CDR3 bases are TGTGCCAGCAGACCGGACGCATACAATGAGCAGTTCTTC. Translation: CASRPDAYNEQFF. The full variable domain, in which reference TRBV2 and TRBJ2-1 provide the parts outside the CDR3, is EPEVTQTPSHQVTQMGQEVILRCVPISNHLYFYWYRQILGQKVEFLVSFYNNEISEKSEIFDDQFSVERPDGSNFTLKIRSTKLEDSAMYFCASRPDAYNEQFFGPGTRLTVL.

The V call is TRBV2, the J call TRBJ2-2, with D maybe TRBD1 (6 bases). The germline CDR1 and CDR2 sequences are SNHLY and FYNNEI. The ends were cut back, 9 bases at V and 5 bases at J, with 10 bases in the middle. CDR3 length: 12 residues. The CDR3 DNA reads TGTGCCAGTTACAGGGAAACCGGGGAGCTGTTTTTT. Protein: CASYRETGELFF.

The chain combines TRBV5-1 with TRBJ2-3, with TRBD1 matching over 8 bases. The CDR3 consists of 15 residues. Germline V gene sequence: CDR1 SGHRS, CDR2 YFSETQ. V lost 4 bases and J lost 4; bases outside the gene matches: 8. The CDR3 reads CASSTQGAQSDTQYF. The CDR3 bases are TGCGCCAGCAGCACCCAGGGGGCGCAGTCAGATACGCAGTATTTT.

The chain uses TRBV14 and TRBJ1-2, with a weak D call TRBD1 (5 bases). Looked up from germline, CDR1 is SGHDN and CDR2 is FVKESK. V gave up 0 bases and J gave up 7 bases, with 15 bases separating them. The CDR3 loop spans 15 amino acids. In DNA, the CDR3 is TGTGCCAGCAGCCAAGATCCCAGGGCCCAGGGTGGCTACACCTTC. It specifies CASSQDPRAQGGYTF.

The table lists this clone with a few counts. The genes are TRBV6-5 and TRBJ2-7; TRBD2 aligns across 10 bases. Germline V gene data show CDR1 as MNHEY and CDR2 as SVGAGI. The trim removed 2 bases at V and 6 bases at J, leaving 7 bases unmatched. The CDR3 covers 15 residues. The DNA for the CDR3 is TGTGCCAGCAGTTACGGGGCTAGCGGGAGTGGCGAGCAGTACTTC. Its protein product is CASSYGASGSGEQYF.